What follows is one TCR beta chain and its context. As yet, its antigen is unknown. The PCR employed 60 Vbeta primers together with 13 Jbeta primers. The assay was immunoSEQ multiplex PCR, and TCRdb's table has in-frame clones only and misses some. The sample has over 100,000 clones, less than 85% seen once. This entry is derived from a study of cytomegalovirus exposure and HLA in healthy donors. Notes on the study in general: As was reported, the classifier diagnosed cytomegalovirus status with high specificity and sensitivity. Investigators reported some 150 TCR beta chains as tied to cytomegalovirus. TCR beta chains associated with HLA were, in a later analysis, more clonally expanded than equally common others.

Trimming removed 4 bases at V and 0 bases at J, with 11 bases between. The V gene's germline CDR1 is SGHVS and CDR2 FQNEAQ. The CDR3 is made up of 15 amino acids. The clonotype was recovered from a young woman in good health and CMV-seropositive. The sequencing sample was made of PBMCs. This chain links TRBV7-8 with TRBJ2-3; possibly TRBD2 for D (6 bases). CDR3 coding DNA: TGTGCCAGCAGCTCCTTGGAGGGTAGCACAGATACGCAGTATTTT. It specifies CASSSLEGSTDTQYF.